Following are 4 T cell receptor beta chains from one sample sequenced in a study of T cells in Graves' hyperthyroidism and ophthalmopathy (dated by TCRdb to between 2018 and 2021). Preparation of the library involved multiplex PCR. TCRdb names Illumina HiSeq 2000 as the instrument used. TCR beta CDR3 regions were amplified from RNA transcripts. The first round of RT-PCR for the TCR CDR3 was performed with the HTBI primer set and the Qiagen OneStep RT-PCR kit. TCRdb reanalyzed the raw reads on its own, using fastp at Q25 for trimming and MiXCR for clone calling, and kept in-frame beta chains. Entries that share a CDR3 protein sequence are merged under the most common genes and DNA. This sample lists some 650,000 distinct CDR3 sequences; approximately 16% were detected once. The ten largest clones capture less than 3.5% of the sample. The sequencing sample was made of blood. Source of these receptors: a woman aged 40 to 50 with Graves' ophthalmopathy.

This clonotype has just a few counts. V gene TRBV4-1 combines with J gene TRBJ1-1; 8 nucleotides match TRBD1. V lost 4 bases to trimming and J lost 6 bases; unmatched junction nucleotides: 10. The CDR3 sequence is 15 residues long. Germline CDR1 is MGHRA and CDR2 is YSYEKL. The CDR3 nucleotides are TGCGCCAGCAGCCTTCAGACAGGGGCGGGCGCTGAAGCTTTCTTT. The encoded protein is CASSLQTGAGAEAFF.

This clonotype was seen ten or more times. The rearrangement uses TRBV6-1 and TRBJ2-1, with a weak D call TRBD1 (6 bases). Looked up from germline, CDR1 is MNHNS and CDR2 is SASEGT. Trimming took off 5 bases at V and 5 bases at J, with 10 bases between the two ends. The CDR3 covers 13 residues. DNA of the CDR3: TGTGCCAGCAGTTCAGGGGCCCACAATGAGCAGTTCTTC. Translated, it gives CASSSGAHNEQFF.

This clonotype was counted between two and nine times. CDR3 sequence reads: CASADRGRDTEAFF. The CDR3 DNA reads as TGCGCCAGCGCCGACAGGGGAAGGGACACTGAAGCTTTCTTT. V is TRBV5-1 and J is TRBJ1-1; 8 bases line up with TRBD1. With V trimmed by 7 bases and J by 3 bases, 8 bases remained unmatched. The germline V gene has CDR1 SGHRS and CDR2 YFSETQ. The CDR3 sequence is 14 residues long.

This clonotype was counted many times. This chain connects TRBV2 to TRBJ2-1, with 12 bases fitting TRBD2. This CDR3 has 16 residues. V lost 2 bases and J lost 5; bases outside the gene matches: 4. Germline V gene data show CDR1 as SNHLY and CDR2 as FYNNEI. CDR3 in amino acids: CASSELAGGGNNEQFF. CDR3 coding DNA: TGTGCCAGCAGTGAACTAGCGGGAGGGGGGAACAATGAGCAGTTCTTC.